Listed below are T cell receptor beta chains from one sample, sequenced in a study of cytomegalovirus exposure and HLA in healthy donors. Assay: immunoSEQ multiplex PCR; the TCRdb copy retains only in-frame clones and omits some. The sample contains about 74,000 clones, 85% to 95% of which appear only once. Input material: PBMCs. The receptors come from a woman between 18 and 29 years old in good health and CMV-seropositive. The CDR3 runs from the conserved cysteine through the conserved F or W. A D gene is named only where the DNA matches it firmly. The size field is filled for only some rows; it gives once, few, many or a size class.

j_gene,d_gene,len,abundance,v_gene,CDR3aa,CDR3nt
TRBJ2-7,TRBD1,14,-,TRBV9,CASSRDRDSYEQYF,TGTGCCAGCAGCCGCGACAGGGACTCCTACGAGCAGTACTTC
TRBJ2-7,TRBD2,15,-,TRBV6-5,CASRTSGSNPAEQYF,TGTGCCAGCAGGACTAGCGGGAGTAACCCCGCGGAGCAGTACTTC
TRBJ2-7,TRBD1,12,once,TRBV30,CAWGTGSYEQYF,TGTGCCTGGGGGACAGGTTCCTACGAGCAGTACTTC
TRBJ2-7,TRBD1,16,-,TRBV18,CASSRGGTGPIYEQYF,TGTGCCAGCTCACGTGGGGGGACAGGTCCAATCTACGAGCAGTACTTC
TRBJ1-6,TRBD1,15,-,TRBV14,CASSRDRTGDSPLHF,TGTGCCAGCAGCAGGGACAGGACGGGGGATTCACCCCTCCACTTT
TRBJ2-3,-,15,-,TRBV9,CASSVASRYTDTQYF,TGTGCCAGCAGCGTGGCTAGCAGATACACAGATACGCAGTATTTT
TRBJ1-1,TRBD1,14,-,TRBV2,CASSGGTANTEAFF,TGTGCCAGCAGTGGTGGGACAGCGAACACTGAAGCTTTCTTT
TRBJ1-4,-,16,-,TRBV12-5,CASGLVWQGGVEKLFF,TGTGCTAGTGGTTTGGTATGGCAGGGAGGGGTTGAAAAACTGTTTTTT
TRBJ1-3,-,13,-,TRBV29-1,CSGLQGSGNTIYF,TGCAGCGGATTACAGGGTTCTGGAAACACCATATATTTT
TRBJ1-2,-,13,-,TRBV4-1,CASSQDRGYGYTF,TGCGCCAGCAGCCAAGATAGAGGGTACGGCTACACCTTC
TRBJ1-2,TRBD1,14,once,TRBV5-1,CASSSDRGLGGYTF,TGCGCCAGCAGCTCCGACAGGGGGCTTGGTGGCTACACCTTC
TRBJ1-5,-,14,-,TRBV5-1,CASSQSGLNQPQHF,TGCGCCAGCAGTCAGAGTGGACTCAATCAGCCCCAGCATTTT
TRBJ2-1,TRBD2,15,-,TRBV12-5,CASGPQGSGRNEQFF,TGTGCTAGTGGTCCCCAGGGTAGCGGGAGGAATGAGCAGTTCTTC
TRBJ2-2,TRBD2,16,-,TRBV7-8,CASSPRLAGNTGELFF,TGTGCCAGCAGCCCGAGACTAGCGGGCAACACCGGGGAGCTGTTTTTT
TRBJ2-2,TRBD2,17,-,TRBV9,CASSVEVSGFYTGELFF,TGTGCCAGCAGCGTAGAAGTTAGCGGGTTTTACACCGGGGAGCTGTTTTTT
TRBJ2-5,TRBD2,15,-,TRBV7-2,CASSSLAGLQETQYF,TGTGCCAGCAGTTCACTAGCGGGGCTTCAAGAGACCCAGTACTTC
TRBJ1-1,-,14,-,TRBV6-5,CASSYSSGGTEAFF,TGTGCCAGCAGTTACAGTTCGGGGGGCACTGAAGCTTTCTTT
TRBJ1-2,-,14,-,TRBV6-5,CASSYVRGGEGYTF,TGTGCCAGCAGTTACGTGAGGGGGGGAGAAGGCTACACCTTC
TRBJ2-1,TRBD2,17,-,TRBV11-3,CASSFYSGGAAPDEQFF,TGTGCCAGCAGTTTCTATAGCGGGGGGGCCGCCCCCGATGAGCAGTTCTTC
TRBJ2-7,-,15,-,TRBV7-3,CASSPSGSAPYEQYF,TGTGCCAGCAGCCCGTCCGGGAGTGCCCCCTACGAGCAGTACTTC
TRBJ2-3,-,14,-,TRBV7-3,CASSLARTTDTQYF,TGTGCCAGCAGCCTCGCGAGAACCACAGATACGCAGTATTTT